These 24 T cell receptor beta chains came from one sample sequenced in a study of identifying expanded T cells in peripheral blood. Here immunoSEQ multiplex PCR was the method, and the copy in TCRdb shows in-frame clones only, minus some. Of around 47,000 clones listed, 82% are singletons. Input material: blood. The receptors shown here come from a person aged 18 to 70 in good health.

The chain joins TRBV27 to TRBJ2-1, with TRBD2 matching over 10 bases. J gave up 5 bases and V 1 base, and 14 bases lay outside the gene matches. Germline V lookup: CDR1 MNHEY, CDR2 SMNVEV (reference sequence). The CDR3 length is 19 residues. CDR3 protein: CASSLWASGSLGIDNEQFF. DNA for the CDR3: TGTGCCAGCAGTTTATGGGCTAGCGGGAGCTTGGGTATCGACAATGAGCAGTTCTTC.

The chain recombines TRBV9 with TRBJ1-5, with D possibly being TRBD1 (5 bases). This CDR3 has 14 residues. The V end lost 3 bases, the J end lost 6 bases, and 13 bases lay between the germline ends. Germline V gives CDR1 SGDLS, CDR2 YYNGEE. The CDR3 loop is CASSERGDGQPQHF. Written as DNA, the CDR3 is TGTGCCAGCAGCGAAAGGGGAGACGGTCAGCCCCAGCATTTT.

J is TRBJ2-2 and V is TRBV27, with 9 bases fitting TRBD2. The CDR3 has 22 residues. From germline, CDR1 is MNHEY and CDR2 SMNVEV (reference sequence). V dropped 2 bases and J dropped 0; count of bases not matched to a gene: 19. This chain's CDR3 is CASSLGVFQRGAAHSNTGELFF. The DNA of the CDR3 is TGTGCCAGCAGTTTAGGCGTCTTCCAGCGGGGGGCCGCCCACTCGAACACCGGGGAGCTGTTTTTT.

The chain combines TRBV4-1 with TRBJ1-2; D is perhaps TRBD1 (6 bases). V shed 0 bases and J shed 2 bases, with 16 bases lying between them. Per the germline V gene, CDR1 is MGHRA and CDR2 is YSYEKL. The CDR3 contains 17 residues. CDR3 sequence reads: CASSQDLSIGGNYGYTF. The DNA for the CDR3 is TGCGCCAGCAGCCAAGATCTTTCGATAGGGGGGAACTATGGCTACACCTTC.

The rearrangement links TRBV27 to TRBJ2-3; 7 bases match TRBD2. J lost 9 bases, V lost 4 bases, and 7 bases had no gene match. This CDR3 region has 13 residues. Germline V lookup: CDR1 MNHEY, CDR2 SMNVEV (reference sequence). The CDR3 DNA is TGTGCCAGCAGTTCCCCTTTGCGGGGGACGCAGTATTTT. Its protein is CASSSPLRGTQYF.

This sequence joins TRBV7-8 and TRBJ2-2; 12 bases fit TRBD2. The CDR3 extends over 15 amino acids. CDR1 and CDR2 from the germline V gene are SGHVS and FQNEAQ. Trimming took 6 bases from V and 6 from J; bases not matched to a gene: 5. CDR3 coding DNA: TGTGCCAGCAGGAGAGCTAGCGGGGGGGCCGGGGAGCTGTTTTTT. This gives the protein CASRRASGGAGELFF.

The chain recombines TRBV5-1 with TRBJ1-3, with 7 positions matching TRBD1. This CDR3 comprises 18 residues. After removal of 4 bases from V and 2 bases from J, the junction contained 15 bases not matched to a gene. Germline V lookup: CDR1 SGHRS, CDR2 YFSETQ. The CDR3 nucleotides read TGCGCCAGCAGCGGGGGGACAGTTTCTGGTTCCCCTGGAAACACCATATATTTT. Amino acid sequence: CASSGGTVSGSPGNTIYF.

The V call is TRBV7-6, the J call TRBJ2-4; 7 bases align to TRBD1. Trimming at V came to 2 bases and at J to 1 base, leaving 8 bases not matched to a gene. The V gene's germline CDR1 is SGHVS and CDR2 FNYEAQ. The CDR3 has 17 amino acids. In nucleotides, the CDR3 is TGTGCCAGCAGCTTAACCCCGACAGGGCCCGCCAAAAACATTCAGTACTTC. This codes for CASSLTPTGPAKNIQYF.

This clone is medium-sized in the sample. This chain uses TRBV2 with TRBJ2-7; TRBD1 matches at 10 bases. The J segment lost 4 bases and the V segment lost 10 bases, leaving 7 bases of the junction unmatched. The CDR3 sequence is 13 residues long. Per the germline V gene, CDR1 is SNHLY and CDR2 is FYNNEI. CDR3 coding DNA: TGTGCCATCCATCCGGGACAGGGGTACGAGCAGTACTTC. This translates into CAIHPGQGYEQYF. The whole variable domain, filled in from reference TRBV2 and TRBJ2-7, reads EPEVTQTPSHQVTQMGQEVILRCVPISNHLYFYWYRQILGQKVEFLVSFYNNEISEKSEIFDDQFSVERPDGSNFTLKIRSTKLEDSAMYFCAIHPGQGYEQYFGPGTRLTVT.

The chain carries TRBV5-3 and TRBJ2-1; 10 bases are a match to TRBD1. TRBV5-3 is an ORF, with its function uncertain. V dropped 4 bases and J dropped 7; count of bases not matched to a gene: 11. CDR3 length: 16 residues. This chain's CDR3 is CARSLLTGQGTNEQFF. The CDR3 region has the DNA TGTGCCAGAAGCCTGTTGACGGGACAGGGGACAAATGAGCAGTTCTTC.

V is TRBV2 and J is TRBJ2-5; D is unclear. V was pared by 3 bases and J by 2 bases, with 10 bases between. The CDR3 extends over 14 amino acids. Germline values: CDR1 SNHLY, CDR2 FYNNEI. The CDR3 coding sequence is TGTGCCAGCAGTGAGATCGACTGGCAAGAGACCCAGTACTTC. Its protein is CASSEIDWQETQYF.

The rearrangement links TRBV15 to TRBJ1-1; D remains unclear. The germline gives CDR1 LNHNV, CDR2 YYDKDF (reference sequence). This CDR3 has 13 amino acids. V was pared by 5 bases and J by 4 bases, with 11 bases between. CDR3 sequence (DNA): TGTGCCACCAGCCGGCGGGAGACCACTGAAGCTTTCTTT. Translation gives CATSRRETTEAFF.

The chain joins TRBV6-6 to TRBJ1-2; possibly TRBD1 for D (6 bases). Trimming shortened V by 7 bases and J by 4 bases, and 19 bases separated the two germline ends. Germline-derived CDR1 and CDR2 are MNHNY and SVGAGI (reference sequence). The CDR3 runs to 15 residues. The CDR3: CASKLLGQTLYGYTF. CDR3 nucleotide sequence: TGTGCCAGCAAGTTACTTGGACAGACCCTCTATGGCTACACCTTC.

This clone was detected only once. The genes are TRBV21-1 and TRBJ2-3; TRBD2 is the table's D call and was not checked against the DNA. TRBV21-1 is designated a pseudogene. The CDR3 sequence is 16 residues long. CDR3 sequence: CAKRTSGRAGADTQYF. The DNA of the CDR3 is TGTGCCAAAAGGACTAGCGGGAGGGCGGGAGCAGATACGCAGTATTTT.

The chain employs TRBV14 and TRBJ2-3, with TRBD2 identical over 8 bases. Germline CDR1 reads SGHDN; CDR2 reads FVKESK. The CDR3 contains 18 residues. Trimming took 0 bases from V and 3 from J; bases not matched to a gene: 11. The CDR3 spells CASSQDFTAGEGTDTQYF. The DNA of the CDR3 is TGTGCCAGCAGCCAAGATTTTACAGCGGGAGAGGGAACAGATACGCAGTATTTT.

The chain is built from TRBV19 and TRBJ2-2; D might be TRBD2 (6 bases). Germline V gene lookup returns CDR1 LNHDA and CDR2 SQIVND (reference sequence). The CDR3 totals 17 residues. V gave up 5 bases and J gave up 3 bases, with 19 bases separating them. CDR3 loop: CASSLGGRAGDTGELFF. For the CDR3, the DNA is TGTGCCAGTAGTCTAGGAGGGCGGGCTGGGGACACCGGGGAGCTGTTTTTT.

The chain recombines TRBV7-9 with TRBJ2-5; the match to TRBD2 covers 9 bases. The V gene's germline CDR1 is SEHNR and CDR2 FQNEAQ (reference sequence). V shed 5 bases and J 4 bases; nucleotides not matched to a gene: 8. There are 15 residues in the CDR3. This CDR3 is CASSRGTTSGETQYF. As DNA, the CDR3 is TGTGCCAGCAGCCGAGGGACGACTAGCGGAGAGACCCAGTACTTC.

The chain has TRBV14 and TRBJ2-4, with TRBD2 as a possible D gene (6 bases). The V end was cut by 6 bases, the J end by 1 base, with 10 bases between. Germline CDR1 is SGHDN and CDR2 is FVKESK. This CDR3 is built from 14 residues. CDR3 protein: CASSRRGAKNIQYF. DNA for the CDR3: TGTGCCAGCAGTAGACGGGGGGCCAAAAACATTCAGTACTTC.

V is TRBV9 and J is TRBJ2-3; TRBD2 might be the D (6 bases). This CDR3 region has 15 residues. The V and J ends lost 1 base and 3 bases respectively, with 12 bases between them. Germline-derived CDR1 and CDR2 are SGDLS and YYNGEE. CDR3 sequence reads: CASSVSGVMTDTQYF. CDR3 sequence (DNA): TGTGCCAGCAGCGTATCGGGGGTCATGACAGATACGCAGTATTTT.

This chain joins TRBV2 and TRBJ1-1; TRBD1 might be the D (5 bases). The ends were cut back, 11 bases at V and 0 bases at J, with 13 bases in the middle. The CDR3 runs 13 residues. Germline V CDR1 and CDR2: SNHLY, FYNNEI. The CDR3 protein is CAGQGRLNTEAFF. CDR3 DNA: TGTGCCGGCCAGGGACGGCTGAACACTGAAGCTTTCTTT.

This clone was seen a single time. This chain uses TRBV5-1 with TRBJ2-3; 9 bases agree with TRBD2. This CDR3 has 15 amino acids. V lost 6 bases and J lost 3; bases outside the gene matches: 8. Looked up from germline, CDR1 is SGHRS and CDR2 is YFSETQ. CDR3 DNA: TGCGCCAGCACCCCGTCAGGACTAGCGACAGATACGCAGTATTTT. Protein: CASTPSGLATDTQYF.

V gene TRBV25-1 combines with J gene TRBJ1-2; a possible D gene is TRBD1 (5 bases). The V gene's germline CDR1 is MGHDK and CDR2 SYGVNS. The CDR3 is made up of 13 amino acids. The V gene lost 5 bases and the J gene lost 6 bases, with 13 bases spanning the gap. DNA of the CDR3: TGTGCCAGCAGTATCGGGGGGAGGGATGGCTACACCTTC. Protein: CASSIGGRDGYTF.

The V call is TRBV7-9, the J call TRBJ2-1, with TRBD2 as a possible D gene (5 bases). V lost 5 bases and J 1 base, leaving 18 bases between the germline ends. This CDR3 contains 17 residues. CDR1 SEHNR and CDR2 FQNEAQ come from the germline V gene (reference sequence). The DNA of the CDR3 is TGTGCCAGCAGCACCGGTGGGAGTGGGTGGTCCTACAATGAGCAGTTCTTC. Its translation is CASSTGGSGWSYNEQFF.

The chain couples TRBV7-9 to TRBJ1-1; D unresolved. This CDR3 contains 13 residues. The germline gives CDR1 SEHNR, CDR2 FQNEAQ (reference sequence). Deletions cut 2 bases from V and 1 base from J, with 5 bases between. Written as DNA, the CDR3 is TGTGCCAGCAGCTTAAGCTCGAACACTGAAGCTTTCTTT. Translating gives CASSLSSNTEAFF. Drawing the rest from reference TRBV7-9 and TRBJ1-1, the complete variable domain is DTGVSQNPRHKITKRGQNVTFRCDPISEHNRLYWYRQTLGQGPEFLTYFQNEAQLEKSRLLSDRFSAERPKGSFSTLEIQRTEQGDSAMYLCASSLSSNTEAFFGQGTRLTVV.